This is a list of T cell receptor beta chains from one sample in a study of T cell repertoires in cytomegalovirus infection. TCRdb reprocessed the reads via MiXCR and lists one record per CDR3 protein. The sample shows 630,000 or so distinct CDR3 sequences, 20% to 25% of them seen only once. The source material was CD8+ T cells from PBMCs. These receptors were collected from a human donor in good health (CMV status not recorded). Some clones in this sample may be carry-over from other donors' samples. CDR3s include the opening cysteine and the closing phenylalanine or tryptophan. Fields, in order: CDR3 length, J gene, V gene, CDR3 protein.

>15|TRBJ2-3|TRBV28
CASSLRGGPADTQYF
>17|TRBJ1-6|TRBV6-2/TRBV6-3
CASSYPRDGSYNSPLHF
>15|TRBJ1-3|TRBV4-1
CASSQARDSGNTIYF
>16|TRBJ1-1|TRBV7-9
CASSLGGGRYGAEAFF
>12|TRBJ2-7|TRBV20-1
CSASYTRREQYF
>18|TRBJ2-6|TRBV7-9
CASSCCLRAPSGANVLTF
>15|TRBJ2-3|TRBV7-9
CASSRLFTSTDTQYF
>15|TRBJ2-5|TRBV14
CASSRRDRHEETQYF
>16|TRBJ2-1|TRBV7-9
CASSLGLDRSYNEQFF
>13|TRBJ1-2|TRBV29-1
CSVNEGRVRGYTF
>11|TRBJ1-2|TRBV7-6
CAISGSGGYTF
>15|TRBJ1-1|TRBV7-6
CASSLARERNTEAFF
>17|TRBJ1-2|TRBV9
CASSVVDYYLPPYGYTF
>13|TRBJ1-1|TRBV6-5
CATLGDLSTEAFF
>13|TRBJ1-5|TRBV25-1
CASSEGVYQPQHF
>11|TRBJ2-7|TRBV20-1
CSADSRTGQYF
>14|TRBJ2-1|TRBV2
CASTRGQGVNEQFF
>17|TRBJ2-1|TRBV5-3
CASSADRDPLAYNEQFF
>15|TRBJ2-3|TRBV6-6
CASSYTTGSTDTQYF
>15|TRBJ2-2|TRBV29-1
CSVLLRTENTGELFF
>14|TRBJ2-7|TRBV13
CASSLGSRAYEQYF
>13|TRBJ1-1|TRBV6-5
CASSTPGVTEAFF
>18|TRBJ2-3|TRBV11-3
CASSLVAAGRKGTDTQYF
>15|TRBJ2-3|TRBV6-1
CASSYRPLGTDTQYF
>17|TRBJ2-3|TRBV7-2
CASSLERWGGPADTQYF
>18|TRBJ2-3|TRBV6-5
CASSPSHPLAGVTDTQYF
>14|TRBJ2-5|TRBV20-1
CSARELGQGETQYF
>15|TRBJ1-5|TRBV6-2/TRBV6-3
CASSYSRQINQPQHF
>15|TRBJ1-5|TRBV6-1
CASSEEGNSNQPQHF
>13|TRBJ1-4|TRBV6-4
CASSDRVGEKLFF
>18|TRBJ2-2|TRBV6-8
CASSLTPRFGANTGELFF
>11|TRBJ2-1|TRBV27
CASSSPGGKIF
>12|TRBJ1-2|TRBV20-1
CSAQDRFSGYTF
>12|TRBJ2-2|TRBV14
CASRLLGGELFF
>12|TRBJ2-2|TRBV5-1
CASSLNSMELFF
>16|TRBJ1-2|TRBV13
CASSLGGRGRYYGYTF
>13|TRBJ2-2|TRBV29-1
CSVEIMNTGELFF
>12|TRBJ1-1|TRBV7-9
CASSSRLPEAFF
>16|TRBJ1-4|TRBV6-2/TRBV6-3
CASSNSDREGGEKLFF
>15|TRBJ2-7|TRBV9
CASSVSSGFVYEQYF
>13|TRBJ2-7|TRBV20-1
CSAQGGDSYEQYF
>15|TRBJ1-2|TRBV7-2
CASSSPGTENYGYTF
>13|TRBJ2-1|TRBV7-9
CASSSPDRPRQFF
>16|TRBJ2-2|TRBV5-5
CASSSMGGVGTGELFF
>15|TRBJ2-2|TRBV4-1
CASSQEDVSTGELFF
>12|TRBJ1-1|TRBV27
CASSLFGRESFF
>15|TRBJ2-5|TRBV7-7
CASSLHRGVGETQYF
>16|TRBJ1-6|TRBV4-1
CASSPLDRSHNSPLHF
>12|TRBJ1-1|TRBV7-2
CASSVGVTEAFF
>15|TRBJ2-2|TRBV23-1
CASSQMCGNTGELFF
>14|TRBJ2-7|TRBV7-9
CASSFSDRTYEQYF
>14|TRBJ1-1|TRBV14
CASSQARKGTEAFF
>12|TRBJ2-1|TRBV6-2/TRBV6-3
CASSGLFDEQFF